This T cell receptor beta chain was identified during a study of blood T cell repertoires in COVID-19. Looking at the study overall: Nucleic acid was either cDNA or gDNA, and it came from T cells, B-cell-depleted T cells, or PBMCs.

Authors' analysis steps: Estimation of nucleated cell counts was performed using reference gene primer amplification. The method was immunoSEQ multiplex PCR; TCRdb's version includes in-frame clones alone and lacks a portion of them. That table furnishes V, J and clone size, whereas the DNA furnished D and trimming. The sample lists 150,000 to 200,000 clones, 65% to 85% occurring once. The V gene lost 2 bases and the J gene lost 2 bases, with 12 bases spanning the gap. Germline V gene lookup returns CDR1 SGHTA and CDR2 FQGNSA. This CDR3 is 15 amino acids long. This clone was seen a few times. Participants, 18 to 89 years old, spanned fewer than 25 US areas. Clinical histories supplied by participants themselves formed the basis of cohort assignment.

This sequence originates from a woman in her 30s who had been exposed to COVID-19. Specimen: PBMCs or T cells enriched from blood (not recorded which). The V gene is TRBV7-2, the J gene TRBJ1-1, with TRBD1 as a possible D gene (5 bases). For the CDR3, the DNA is TGTGCCAGCAGCTTAAGGCGGGGCACCAACACTGAAGCTTTCTTT. It yields the protein CASSLRRGTNTEAFF.